This T cell receptor (beta chain) was documented in a study of blood T cell repertoires in COVID-19. Study information: PBMCs, B-cell-depleted T cells, or T cells provided the cDNA or gDNA that made up the material.

Study processing details: From reference gene primer amplification, estimates of nucleated cell counts were derived. Repertoires were generated with immunoSEQ multiplex PCR, while TCRdb's copy carries only in-frame clones and drops some. Clonal size and the V and J genes are those of that table, whereas D and trimming came from the DNA. The repertoire has 150,000 to 200,000 clones, roughly 90% of them found once; the top ten carry roughly 8.8%. Living in about two dozen US areas, the participants were between roughly 18 and 90 years of age. Categorization into cohorts depended on clinical history that participants reported. The material sequenced was PBMCs or T cells enriched from blood (not recorded which). The sequence derives from a woman aged 18-35 years who had recovered from COVID-19.

The CDR3 DNA reads TGTGCCAGCAGCCGAACCGGGACAGGGGGCACCACTAATGAAAAACTGTTTTTT. This gives the protein CASSRTGTGGTTNEKLFF. The V call is TRBV11-2, the J call TRBJ1-4; 12 nucleotides align to TRBD1. The trim removed 5 bases at V and 2 bases at J, leaving 9 bases unmatched. This CDR3 has 18 residues. CDR1 and CDR2 from the germline V gene are SGHAT and FQNNGV.